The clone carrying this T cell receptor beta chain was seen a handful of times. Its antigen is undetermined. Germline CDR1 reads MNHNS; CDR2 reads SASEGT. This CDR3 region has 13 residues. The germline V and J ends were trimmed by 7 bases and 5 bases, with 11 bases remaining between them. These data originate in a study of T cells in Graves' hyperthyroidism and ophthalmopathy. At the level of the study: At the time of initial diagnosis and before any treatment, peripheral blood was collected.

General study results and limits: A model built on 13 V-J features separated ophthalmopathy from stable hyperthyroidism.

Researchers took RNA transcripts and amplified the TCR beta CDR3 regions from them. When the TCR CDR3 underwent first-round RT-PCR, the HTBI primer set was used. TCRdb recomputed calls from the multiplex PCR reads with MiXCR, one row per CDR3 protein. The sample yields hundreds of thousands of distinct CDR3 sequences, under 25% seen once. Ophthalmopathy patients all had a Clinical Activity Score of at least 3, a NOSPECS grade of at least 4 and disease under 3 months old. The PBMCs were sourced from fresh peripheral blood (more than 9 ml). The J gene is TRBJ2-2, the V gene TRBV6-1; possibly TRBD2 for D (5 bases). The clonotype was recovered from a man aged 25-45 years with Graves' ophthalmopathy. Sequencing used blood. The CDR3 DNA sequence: TGTGCCAGCAAGAGAGCGGTGACCGGGGAGCTGTTTTTT. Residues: CASKRAVTGELFF.